This T cell receptor beta chain was recovered during a study of shared clonotypes between healthy human individuals. Per the study methods: Junction-only immunoSEQ data arrived without quality scores, meaning filtering differed. Some clones are missing from TCRdb's copy, which holds only in-frame ones; the method was immunoSEQ multiplex PCR. The D gene and trimming were derived from the DNA, and the V and J assignments and clone size from that table. This sample has some 360,000 clones, with about 70% found just once. Germline V gene data show CDR1 as SGHNT and CDR2 as YYREEE (reference sequence). V shed 0 bases and J shed 2 bases, with 11 bases lying between them. This CDR3 is built from 15 residues.

The sequence derives from a man aged 25-45 years in good health. Sequencing was done on a sample of memory CD4+ T cells sorted from blood. The subset here: CD45RA-negative fraction. V usage is TRBV5-4 and J usage is TRBJ2-5; D is perhaps TRBD1 or TRBD2 (5 bases each). The CDR3 region is CASSLGGRRQETQYF. The CDR3 DNA sequence: TGTGCCAGCAGCTTGGGGGGGAGAAGACAAGAGACCCAGTACTTC.